This T cell receptor beta chain was recovered during a study of Ad26.COV2.S vaccination and SARS-CoV-2 variants. Study-level results: TCR breadth and depth estimates may have understated total T cell responses. Vaccine recipients and placebo recipients showed similar non-spike TCR breadth.

Treatment of the sample: roughly 20 received Ad26.COV2.S at low or high dose, single or two shots; roughly five received placebo; per-sample allocation not given. At day 63 after the first vaccine or placebo injection, samples were drawn. In Boston, the donor was an adult between 18-55 years of age. Ad26.COV2.S expressed prefusion-stabilized spike from the original Wuhan strain. Some clones are missing from TCRdb's copy, which holds only in-frame ones; the method was immunoSEQ multiplex PCR. The sample has around 300,000 clones, about nine tenths seen once. Trimming shortened V by 6 bases and J by 5 bases, and 16 bases separated the two germline ends. This CDR3 has 13 amino acids. Germline-derived CDR1 and CDR2 are SQVTM and ANQGSEA. Of note for this clone: Its target is not known.

The TCR comes from a person between 18 and 65 years old who received the Ad26.COV2.S COVID-19 vaccine or a placebo. The chain recombines TRBV29-1 with TRBJ1-1, with a weak D call TRBD1 (5 bases). This sample comprised peripheral blood, obtained in a trial of Ad26.COV2.S vaccine versus placebo. The CDR3 region has the DNA TGCAGCGTGAGTCAGGGTCGTCGGACTGAAGCTTTCTTT. As protein: CSVSQGRRTEAFF.